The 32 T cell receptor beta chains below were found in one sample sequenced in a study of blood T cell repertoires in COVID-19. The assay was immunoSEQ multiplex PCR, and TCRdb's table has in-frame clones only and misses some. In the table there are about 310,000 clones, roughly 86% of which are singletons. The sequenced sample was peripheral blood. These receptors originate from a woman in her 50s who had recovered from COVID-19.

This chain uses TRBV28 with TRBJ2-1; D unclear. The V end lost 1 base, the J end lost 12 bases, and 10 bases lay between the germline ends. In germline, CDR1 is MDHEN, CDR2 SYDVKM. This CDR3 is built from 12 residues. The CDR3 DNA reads TGTGCCAGCAGTTTATTGTCGAGAGGGCAGTTCTTC. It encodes CASSLLSRGQFF.

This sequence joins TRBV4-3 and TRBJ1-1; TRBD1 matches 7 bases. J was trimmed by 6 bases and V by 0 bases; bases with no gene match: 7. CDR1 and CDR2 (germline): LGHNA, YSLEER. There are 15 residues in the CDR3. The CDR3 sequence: CASSQELQGMAEAFF. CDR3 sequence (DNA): TGCGCCAGCAGCCAAGAATTACAGGGGATGGCTGAAGCTTTCTTT.

In nucleotides, the CDR3 is TGTGCCAGCAGCCAAGTAAGCTCCAACTATGGCTACACCTTC. It codes for CASSQVSSNYGYTF. The chain recombines TRBV3-1 (or the pseudogene TRBV3-2) with TRBJ1-2; D is undetermined. Trimming pared 1 base from V and 2 bases from J, leaving 8 bases between. The CDR3 is 14 amino acids. The germline gives CDR1 LGHDT, CDR2 YNNKEL (reference sequence).

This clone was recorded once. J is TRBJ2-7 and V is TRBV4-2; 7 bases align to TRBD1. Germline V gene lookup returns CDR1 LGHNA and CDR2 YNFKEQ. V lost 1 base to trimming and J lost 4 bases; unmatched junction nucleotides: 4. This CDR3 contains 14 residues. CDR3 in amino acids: CASSQGTGIYEQYF. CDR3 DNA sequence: TGTGCCAGCAGCCAAGGGACAGGCATATACGAGCAGTACTTC.

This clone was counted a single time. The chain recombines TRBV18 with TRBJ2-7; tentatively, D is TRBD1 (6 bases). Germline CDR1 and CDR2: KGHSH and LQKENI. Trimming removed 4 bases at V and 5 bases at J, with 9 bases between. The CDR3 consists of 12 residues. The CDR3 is CASSLQGNEQYF. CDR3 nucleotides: TGTGCCAGCTCACTCCAGGGGAACGAGCAGTACTTC.

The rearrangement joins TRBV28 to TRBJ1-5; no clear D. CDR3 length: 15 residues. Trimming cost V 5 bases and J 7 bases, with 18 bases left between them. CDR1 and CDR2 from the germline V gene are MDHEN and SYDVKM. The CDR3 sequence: CASSPTRESRQPQHF. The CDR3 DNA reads TGTGCCAGCAGTCCCACCCGGGAGTCTCGGCAGCCCCAGCATTTT.

The CDR3 is CASGGATLDKNIQYF. The CDR3 DNA is TGTGCCAGCGGGGGGGCTACTTTAGACAAAAACATTCAGTACTTC. V usage is TRBV28 and J usage is TRBJ2-4, with D possibly matching TRBD2 (7 bases). The CDR3 loop spans 15 amino acids. Trimming stripped 8 bases from V and 3 bases from J, with 17 bases between. Looked up from germline, CDR1 is MDHEN and CDR2 is SYDVKM.

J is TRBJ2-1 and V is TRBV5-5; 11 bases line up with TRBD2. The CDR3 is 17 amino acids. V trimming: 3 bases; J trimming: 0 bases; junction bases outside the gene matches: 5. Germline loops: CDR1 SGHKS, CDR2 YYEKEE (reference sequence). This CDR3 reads CASSYGTSGSSYNEQFF. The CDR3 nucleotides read TGTGCCAGCAGCTACGGGACTAGCGGTAGCTCCTACAATGAGCAGTTCTTC.

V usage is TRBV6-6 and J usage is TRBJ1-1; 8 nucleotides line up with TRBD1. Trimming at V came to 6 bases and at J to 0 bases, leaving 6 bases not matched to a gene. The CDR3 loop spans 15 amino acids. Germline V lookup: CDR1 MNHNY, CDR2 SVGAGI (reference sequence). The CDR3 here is CASSYPGQVNTEAFF. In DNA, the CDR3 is TGTGCCAGCAGCTATCCGGGACAGGTGAACACTGAAGCTTTCTTT.

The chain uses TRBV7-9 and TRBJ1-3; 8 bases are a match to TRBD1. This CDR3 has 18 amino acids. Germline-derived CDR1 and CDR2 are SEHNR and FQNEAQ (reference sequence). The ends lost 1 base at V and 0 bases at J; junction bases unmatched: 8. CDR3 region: CASSLGFGQGYSGNTIYF. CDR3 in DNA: TGTGCCAGCAGCTTAGGTTTCGGACAGGGTTACTCTGGAAACACCATATATTTT.

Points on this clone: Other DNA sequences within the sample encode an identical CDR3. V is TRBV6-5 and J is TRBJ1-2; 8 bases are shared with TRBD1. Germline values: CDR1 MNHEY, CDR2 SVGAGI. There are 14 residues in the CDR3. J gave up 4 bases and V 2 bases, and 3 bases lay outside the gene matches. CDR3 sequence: CASSYSTGGYGYTF. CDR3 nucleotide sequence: TGTGCCAGCAGTTACAGTACAGGGGGCTATGGCTACACCTTC.

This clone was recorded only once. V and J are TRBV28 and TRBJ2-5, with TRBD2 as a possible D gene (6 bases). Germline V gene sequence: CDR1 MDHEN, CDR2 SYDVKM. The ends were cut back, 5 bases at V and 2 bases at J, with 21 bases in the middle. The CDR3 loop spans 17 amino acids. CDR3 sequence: CASSALGLQPSQETQYF. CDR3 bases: TGTGCCAGCAGTGCCTTAGGACTACAACCTTCACAAGAGACCCAGTACTTC.

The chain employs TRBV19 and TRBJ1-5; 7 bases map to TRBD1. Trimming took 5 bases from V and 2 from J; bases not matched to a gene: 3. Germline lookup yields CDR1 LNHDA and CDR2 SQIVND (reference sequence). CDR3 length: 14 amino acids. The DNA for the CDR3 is TGTGCCAGTAGTCCCGGACAGGGCAATCAGCCCCAGCATTTT. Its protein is CASSPGQGNQPQHF.

The CDR3 DNA reads as TGTGCCAGCAGCCCTACACTAGGTGAAAAACTGTTTTTT. Translation gives CASSPTLGEKLFF. The chain links TRBV12-3 or TRBV12-4 to TRBJ1-4; D is ambiguous. Trimming pared 6 bases from V and 7 bases from J, leaving 12 bases between. The CDR3 length is 13 residues.

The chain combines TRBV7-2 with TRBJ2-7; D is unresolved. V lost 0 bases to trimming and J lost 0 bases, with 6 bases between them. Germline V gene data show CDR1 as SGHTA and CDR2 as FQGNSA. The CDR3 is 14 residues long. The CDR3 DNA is TGTGCCAGCAGCTTAGCGGCGGACTCCTACGAGCAGTACTTC. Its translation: CASSLAADSYEQYF. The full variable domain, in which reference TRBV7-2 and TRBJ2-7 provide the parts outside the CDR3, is GAGVSQSPSNKVTEKGKDVELRCDPISGHTALYWYRQSLGQGLEFLIYFQGNSAPDKSGLPSDRFSAERTGGSVSTLTIQRTQQEDSAVYLCASSLAADSYEQYFGPGTRLTVT.

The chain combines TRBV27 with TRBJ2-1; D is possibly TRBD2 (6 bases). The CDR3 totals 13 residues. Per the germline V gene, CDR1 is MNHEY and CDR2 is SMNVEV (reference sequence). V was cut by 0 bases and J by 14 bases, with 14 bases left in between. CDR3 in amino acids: CASSLSKGLLEFF. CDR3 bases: TGTGCCAGCAGTTTATCGAAGGGACTCCTCGAGTTCTTC.

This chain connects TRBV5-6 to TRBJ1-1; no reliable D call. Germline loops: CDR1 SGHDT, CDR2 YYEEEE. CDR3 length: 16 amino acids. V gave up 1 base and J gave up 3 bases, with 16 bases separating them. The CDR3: CASSLPSGFEDTEAFF. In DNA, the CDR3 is TGTGCCAGCAGCTTGCCATCTGGGTTTGAGGACACTGAAGCTTTCTTT.

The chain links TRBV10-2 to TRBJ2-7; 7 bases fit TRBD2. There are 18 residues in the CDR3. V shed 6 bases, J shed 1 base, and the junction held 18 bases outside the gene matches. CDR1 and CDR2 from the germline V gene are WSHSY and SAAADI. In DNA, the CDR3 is TGCGCCAGCAGGCCCGTATGGCAGCGGGGCCGATCGTCCTACGAGCAGTACTTC. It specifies CASRPVWQRGRSSYEQYF.

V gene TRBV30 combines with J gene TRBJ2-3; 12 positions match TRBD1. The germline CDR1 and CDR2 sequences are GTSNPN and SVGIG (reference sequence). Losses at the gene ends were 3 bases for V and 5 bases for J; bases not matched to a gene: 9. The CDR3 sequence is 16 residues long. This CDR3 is CAWRRFGTGGRDTQYF. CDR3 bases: TGTGCCTGGAGGCGCTTTGGGACAGGGGGCCGAGATACGCAGTATTTT.

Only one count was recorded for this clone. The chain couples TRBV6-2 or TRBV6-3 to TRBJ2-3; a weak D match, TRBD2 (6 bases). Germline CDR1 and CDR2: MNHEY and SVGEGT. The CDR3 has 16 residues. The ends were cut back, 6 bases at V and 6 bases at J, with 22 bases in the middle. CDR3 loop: CASSLQEGDRWDTQYF. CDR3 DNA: TGTGCCAGCAGCCTCCAGGAGGGAGACCGGTGGGATACGCAGTATTTT.

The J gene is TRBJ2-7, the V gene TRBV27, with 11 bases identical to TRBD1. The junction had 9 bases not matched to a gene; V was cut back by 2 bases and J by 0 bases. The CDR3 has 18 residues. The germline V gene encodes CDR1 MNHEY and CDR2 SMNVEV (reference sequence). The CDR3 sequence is CASSLTGQGAPNSYEQYF. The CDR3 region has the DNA TGTGCCAGCAGTTTAACTGGACAGGGGGCGCCGAACTCCTACGAGCAGTACTTC.

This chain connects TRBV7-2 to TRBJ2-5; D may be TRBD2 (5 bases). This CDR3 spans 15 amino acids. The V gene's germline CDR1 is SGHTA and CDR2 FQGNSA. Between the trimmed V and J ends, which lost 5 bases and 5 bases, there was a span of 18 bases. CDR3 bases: TGTGCCAGCAGCACCACTAGGTCCGGTATGGAGACCCAGTACTTC. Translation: CASSTTRSGMETQYF.

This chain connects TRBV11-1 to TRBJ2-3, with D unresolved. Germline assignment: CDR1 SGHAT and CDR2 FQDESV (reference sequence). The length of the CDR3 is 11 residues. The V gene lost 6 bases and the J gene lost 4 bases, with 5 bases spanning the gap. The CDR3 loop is CASRISDTQYF. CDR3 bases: TGTGCCAGCAGAATCTCAGATACGCAGTATTTT.

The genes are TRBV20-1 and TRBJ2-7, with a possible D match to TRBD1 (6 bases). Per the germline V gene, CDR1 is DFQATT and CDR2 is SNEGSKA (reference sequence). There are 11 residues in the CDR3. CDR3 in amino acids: CSNRVVDEQYF. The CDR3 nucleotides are TGCAGCAACAGGGTCGTCGACGAGCAGTACTTC.

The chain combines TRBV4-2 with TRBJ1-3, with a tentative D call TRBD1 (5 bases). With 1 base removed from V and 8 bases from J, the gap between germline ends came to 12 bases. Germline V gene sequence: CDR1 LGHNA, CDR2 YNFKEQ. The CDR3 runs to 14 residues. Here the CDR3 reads CASSQGTSEDTIYF. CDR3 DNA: TGTGCCAGCAGCCAAGGGACATCTGAAGACACCATATATTTT.

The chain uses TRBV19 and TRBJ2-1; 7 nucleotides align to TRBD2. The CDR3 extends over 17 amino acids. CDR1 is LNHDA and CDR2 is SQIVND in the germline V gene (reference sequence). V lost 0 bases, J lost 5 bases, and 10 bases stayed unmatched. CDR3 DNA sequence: TGTGCCAGTAGTATAGATTTTTCCGGGAGGTTCGACAATGAGCAGTTCTTC. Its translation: CASSIDFSGRFDNEQFF.

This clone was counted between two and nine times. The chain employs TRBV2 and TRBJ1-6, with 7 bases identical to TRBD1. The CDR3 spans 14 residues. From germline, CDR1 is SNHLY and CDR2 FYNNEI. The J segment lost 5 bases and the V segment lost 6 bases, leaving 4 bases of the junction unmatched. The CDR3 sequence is CASRTGTDNSPLHF. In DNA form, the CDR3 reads TGTGCCAGCAGAACCGGGACAGATAATTCACCCCTCCACTTT.

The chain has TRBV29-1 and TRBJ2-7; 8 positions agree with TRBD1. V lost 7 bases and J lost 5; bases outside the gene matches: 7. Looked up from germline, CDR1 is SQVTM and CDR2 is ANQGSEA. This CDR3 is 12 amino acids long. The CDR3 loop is CSGTDREDEQYF. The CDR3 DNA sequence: TGCAGCGGAACGGACAGGGAAGACGAGCAGTACTTC.

The CDR3: CASSQERGWETQYF. The CDR3 DNA sequence: TGTGCCAGCAGCCAAGAAAGGGGTTGGGAGACCCAGTACTTC. J is TRBJ2-5 and V is TRBV3-1 (or the pseudogene TRBV3-2), with a weak D call TRBD1 (5 bases). V shed 0 bases and J shed 5 bases, with 10 bases lying between them. CDR1 is LGHDT, CDR2 YNNKEL, per germline (reference sequence). CDR3 size: 14 residues.

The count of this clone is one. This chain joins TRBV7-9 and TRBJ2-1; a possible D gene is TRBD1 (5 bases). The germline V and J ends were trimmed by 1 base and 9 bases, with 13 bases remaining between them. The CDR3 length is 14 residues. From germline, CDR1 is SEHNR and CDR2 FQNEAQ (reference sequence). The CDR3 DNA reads TGTGCCAGCAGCTTAGTAGGCAGGGTGACTGAGCAGTTCTTC. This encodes CASSLVGRVTEQFF. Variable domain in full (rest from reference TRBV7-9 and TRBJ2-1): DTGVSQNPRHKITKRGQNVTFRCDPISEHNRLYWYRQTLGQGPEFLTYFQNEAQLEKSRLLSDRFSAERPKGSFSTLEIQRTEQGDSAMYLCASSLVGRVTEQFFGPGTRLTVL.

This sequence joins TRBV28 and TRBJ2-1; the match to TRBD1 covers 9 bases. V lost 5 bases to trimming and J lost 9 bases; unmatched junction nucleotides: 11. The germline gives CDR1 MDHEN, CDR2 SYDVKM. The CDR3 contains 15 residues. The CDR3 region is CASSILTGTGSEQFF. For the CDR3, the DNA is TGTGCCAGCAGTATCCTGACCGGGACAGGGTCTGAGCAGTTCTTC. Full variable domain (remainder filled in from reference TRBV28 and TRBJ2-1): DVKVTQSSRYLVKRTGEKVFLECVQDMDHENMFWYRQDPGLGLRLIYFSYDVKMKEKGDIPEGYSVSREKKERFSLILESASTNQTSMYLCASSILTGTGSEQFFGPGTRLTVL.

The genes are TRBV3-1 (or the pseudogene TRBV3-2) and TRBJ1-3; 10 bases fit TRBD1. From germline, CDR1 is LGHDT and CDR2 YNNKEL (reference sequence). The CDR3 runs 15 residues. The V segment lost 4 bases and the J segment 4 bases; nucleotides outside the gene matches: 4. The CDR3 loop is CASSPDRGVGNTIYF. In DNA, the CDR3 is TGTGCCAGCAGCCCGGACAGGGGGGTAGGAAACACCATATATTTT.